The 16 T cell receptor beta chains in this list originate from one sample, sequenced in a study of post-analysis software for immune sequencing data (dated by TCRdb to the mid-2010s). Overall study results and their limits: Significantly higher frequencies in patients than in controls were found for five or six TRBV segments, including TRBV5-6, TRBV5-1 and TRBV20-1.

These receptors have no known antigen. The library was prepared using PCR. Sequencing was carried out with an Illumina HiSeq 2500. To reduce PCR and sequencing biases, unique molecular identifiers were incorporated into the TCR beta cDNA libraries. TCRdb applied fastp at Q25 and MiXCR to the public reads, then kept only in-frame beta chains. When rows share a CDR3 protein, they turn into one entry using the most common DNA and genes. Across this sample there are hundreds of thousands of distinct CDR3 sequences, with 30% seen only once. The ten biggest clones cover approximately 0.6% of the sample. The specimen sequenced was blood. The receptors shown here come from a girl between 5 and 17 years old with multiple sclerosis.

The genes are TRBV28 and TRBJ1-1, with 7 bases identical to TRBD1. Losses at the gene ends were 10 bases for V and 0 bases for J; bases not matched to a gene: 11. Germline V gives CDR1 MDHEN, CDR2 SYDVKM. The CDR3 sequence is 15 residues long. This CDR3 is CATGTVVTLNTEAFF. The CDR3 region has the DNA TGTGCCACCGGGACAGTTGTGACTTTGAACACTGAAGCTTTCTTT.

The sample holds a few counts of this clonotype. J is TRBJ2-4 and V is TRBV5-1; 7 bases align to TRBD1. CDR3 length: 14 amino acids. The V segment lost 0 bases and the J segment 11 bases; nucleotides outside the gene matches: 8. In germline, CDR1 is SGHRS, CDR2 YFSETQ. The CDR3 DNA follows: TGCGCCAGCAGCTTGGCGGGACAGTCTTTAGTTCAGTACTTC. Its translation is CASSLAGQSLVQYF.

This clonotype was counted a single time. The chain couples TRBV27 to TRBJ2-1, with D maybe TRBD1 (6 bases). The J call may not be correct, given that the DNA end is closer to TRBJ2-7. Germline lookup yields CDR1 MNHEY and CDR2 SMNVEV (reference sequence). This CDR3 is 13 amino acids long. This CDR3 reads CASRPQGYNEQYF. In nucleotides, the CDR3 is TGTGCCAGCAGACCCCAGGGGTACAATGAGCAGTACTTC.

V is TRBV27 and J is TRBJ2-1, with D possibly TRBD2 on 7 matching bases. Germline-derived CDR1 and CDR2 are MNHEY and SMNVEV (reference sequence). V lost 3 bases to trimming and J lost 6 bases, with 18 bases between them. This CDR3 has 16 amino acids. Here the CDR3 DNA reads TGTGCCAGCAGTTTGGAGGGGGGGACTTCGGGCAATGAGCAGTTCTTC. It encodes CASSLEGGTSGNEQFF.

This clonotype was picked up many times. The CDR3 sequence: CATADLGGETQYF. The CDR3 DNA follows: TGTGCCACTGCCGACCTCGGGGGGGAGACCCAGTACTTC. This chain links TRBV10-3 with TRBJ2-5, with 7 bases lining up with TRBD2. CDR1 ENHRY and CDR2 SYGVKD come from the germline V gene. The V gene end was trimmed by 10 bases and the J gene end by 5 bases; junction bases not matched to a gene: 10. The CDR3 covers 13 residues.

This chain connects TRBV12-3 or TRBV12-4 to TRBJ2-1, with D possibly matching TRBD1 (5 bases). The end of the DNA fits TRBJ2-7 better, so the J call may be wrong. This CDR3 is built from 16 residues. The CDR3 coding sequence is TGTGCCAGCAGTCCCCGACTGGGCAGGGAAGGATGCGAGCAGTACTTC. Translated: CASSPRLGREGCEQYF.

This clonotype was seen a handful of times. CDR3 sequence: CASSPGSGNYEQYF. The CDR3 nucleotides read TGTGCCAGCAGCCCGGGTAGCGGGAATTACGAGCAGTACTTC. The genes are TRBV14 and TRBJ2-7; 8 nucleotides match TRBD2. The CDR3 totals 14 residues. Unmatched junction bases numbered 6, after V lost 4 bases and J lost 4 bases. Germline-derived CDR1 and CDR2 are SGHDN and FVKESK.

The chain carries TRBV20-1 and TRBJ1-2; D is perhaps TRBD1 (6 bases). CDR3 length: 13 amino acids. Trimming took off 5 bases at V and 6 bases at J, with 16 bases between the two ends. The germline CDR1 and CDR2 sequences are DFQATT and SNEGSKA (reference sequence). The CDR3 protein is CSAAPRGLHGYTF. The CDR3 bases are TGCAGTGCTGCCCCCCGGGGGCTGCATGGCTACACCTTC.

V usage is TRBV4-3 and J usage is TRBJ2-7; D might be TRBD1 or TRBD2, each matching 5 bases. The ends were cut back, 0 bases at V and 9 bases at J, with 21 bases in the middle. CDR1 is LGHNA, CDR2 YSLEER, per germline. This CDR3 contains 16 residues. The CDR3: CASSQEALDPRDGQYF. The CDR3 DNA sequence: TGCGCCAGCAGCCAAGAAGCGCTTGACCCGAGGGACGGGCAGTACTTC.

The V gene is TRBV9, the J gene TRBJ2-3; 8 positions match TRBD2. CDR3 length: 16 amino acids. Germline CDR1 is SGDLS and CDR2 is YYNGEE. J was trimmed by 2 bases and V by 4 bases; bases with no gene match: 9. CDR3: CASSHNIAGHTDTQYF. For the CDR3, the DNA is TGTGCCAGCAGCCATAACATAGCGGGGCACACAGATACGCAGTATTTT.

The CDR3 loop reads CSVAADGSDKVYEQYF. The CDR3 nucleotides read TGCAGCGTTGCGGCGGACGGGAGCGACAAGGTCTATGAGCAGTACTTC. This chain uses TRBV29-1 with TRBJ2-5, with a tentative D call TRBD2 (6 bases). Germline V lookup: CDR1 SQVTM, CDR2 ANQGSEA. The V gene lost 4 bases and the J gene lost 11 bases, with 29 bases spanning the gap. The CDR3 has 16 amino acids.

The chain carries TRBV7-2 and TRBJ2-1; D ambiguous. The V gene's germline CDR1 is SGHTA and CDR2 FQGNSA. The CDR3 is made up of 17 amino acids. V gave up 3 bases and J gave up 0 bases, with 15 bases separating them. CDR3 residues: CASSLWGRWSSYNEQFF. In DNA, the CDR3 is TGTGCCAGCAGCTTGTGGGGTAGGTGGTCCTCCTACAATGAGCAGTTCTTC. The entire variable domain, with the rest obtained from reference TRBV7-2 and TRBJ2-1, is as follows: GAGVSQSPSNKVTEKGKDVELRCDPISGHTALYWYRQSLGQGLEFLIYFQGNSAPDKSGLPSDRFSAERTGGSVSTLTIQRTQQEDSAVYLCASSLWGRWSSYNEQFFGPGTRLTVL.

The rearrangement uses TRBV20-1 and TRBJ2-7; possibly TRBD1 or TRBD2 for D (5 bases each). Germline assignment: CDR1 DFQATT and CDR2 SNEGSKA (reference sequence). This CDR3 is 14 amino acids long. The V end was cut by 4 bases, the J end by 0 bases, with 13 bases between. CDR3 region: CSANPGTDSYEQYF. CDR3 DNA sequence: TGCAGTGCTAATCCCGGGACGGACTCCTACGAGCAGTACTTC.

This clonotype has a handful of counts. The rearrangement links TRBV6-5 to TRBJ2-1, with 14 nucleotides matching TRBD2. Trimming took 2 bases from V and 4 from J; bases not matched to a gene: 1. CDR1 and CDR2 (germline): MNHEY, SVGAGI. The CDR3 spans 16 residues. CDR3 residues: CASSYRTSGGYNEQFF. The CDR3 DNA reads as TGTGCCAGCAGTTACAGGACTAGCGGGGGGTACAATGAGCAGTTCTTC.

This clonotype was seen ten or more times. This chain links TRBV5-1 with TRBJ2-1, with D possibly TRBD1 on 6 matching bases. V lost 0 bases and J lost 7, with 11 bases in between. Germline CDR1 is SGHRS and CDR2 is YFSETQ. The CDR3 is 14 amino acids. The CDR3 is CASSLGRGSNEQFF. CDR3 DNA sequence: TGCGCCAGCAGCTTGGGCAGGGGATCGAATGAGCAGTTCTTC.

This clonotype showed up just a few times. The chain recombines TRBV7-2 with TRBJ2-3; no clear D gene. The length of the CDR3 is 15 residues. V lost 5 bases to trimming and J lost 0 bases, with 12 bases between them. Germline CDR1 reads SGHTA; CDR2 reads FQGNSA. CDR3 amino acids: CASSRGGRSTDTQYF. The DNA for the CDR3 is TGTGCCAGCAGCCGCGGCGGACGGAGCACAGATACGCAGTATTTT.